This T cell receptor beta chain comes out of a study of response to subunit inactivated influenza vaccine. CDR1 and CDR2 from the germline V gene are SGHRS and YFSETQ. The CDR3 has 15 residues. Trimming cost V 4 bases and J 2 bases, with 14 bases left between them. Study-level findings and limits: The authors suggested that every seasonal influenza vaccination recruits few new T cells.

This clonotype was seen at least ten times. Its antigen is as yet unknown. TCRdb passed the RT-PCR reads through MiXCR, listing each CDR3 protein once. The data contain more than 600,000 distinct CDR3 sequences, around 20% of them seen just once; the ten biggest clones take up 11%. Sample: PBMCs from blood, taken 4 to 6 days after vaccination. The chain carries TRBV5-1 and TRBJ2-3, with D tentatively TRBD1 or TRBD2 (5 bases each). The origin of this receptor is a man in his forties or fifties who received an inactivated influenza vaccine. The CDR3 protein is CASSPGPSITDTQYF. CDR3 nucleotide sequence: TGCGCCAGCAGCCCGGGGCCTAGCATCACAGATACGCAGTATTTT.